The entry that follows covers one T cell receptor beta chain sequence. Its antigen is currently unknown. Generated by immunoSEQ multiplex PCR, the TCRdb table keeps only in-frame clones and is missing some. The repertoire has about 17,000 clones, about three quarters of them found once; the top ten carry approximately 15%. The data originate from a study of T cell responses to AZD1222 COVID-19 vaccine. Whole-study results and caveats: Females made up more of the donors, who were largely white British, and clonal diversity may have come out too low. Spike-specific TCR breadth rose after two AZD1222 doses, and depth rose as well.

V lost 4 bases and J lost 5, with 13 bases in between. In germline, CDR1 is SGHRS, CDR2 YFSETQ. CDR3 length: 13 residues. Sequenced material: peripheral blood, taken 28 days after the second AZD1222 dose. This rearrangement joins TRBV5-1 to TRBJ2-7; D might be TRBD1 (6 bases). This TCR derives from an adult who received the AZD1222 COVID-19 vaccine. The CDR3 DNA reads TGCGCCAGCAGCCCGGGGACATTCGACGAGCAGTACTTC. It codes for CASSPGTFDEQYF.